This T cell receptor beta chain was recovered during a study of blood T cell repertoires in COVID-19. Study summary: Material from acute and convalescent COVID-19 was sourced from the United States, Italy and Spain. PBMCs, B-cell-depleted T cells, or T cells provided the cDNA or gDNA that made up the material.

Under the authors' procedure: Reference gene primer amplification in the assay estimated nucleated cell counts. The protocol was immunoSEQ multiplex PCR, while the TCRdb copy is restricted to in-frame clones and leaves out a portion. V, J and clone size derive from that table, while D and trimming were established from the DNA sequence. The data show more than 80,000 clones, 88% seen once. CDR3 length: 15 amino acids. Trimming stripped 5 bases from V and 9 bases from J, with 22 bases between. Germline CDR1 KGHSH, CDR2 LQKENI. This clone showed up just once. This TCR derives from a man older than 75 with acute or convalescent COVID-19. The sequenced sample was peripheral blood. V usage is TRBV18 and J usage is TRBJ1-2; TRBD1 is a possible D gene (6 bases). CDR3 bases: TGTGCCAGCTCAAACAGACAGGAGACCCTTCAGAGCTACACCTTC. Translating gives CASSNRQETLQSYTF.